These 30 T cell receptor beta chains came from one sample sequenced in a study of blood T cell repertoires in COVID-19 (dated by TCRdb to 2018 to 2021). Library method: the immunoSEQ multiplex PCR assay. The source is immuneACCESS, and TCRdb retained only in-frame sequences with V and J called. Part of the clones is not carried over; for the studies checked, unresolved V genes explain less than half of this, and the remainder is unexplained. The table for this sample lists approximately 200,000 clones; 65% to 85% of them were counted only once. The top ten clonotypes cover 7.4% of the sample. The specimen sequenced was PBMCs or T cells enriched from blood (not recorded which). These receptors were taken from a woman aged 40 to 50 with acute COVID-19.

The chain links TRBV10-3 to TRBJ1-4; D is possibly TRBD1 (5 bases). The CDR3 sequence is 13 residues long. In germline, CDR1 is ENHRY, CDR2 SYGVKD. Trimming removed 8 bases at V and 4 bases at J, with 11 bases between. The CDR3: CAIAGGFNEKLFF. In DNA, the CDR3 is TGTGCCATCGCGGGGGGGTTTAATGAAAAACTGTTTTTT.

The CDR3 bases are TGTGCCAGCAAACAGCAGGGGTCGGGGGAGACCCAGTACTTC. Translated: CASKQQGSGETQYF. The V call is TRBV28, the J call TRBJ2-5, with D tentatively TRBD1 (6 bases). Germline V gene data show CDR1 as MDHEN and CDR2 as SYDVKM. With 7 bases removed from V and 5 bases from J, the gap between germline ends came to 17 bases. The CDR3 runs 14 residues.

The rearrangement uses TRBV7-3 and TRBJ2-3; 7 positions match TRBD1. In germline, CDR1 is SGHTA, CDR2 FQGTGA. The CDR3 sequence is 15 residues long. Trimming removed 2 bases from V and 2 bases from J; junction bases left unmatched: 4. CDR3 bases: TGTGCCAGCAGCTTACAGACAGGGATCACAGATACGCAGTATTTT. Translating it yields CASSLQTGITDTQYF.

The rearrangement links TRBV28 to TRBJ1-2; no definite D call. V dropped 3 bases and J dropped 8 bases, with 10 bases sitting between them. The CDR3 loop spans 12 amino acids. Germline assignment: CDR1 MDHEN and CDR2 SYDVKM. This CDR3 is CASSFPPGGYTF. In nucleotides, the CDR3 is TGTGCCAGCAGTTTCCCCCCGGGGGGCTACACCTTC.

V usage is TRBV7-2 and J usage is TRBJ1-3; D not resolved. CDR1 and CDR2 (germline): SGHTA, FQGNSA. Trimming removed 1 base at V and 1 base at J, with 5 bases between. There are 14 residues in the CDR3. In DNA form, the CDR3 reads TGTGCCAGCAGCTTAGGACTTTCTGGAAACACCATATATTTT. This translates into CASSLGLSGNTIYF.

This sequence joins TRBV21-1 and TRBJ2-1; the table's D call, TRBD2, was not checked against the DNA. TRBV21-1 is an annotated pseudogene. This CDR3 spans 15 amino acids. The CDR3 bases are TGTGCCAGCAGCCTCTCAGCGGGAGTCAACAATGAGCAGTTCTTC. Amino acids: CASSLSAGVNNEQFF.

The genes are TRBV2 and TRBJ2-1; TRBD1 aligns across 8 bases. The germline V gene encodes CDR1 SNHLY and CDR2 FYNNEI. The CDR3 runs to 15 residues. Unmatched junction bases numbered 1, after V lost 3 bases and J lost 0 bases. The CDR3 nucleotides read TGTGCCAGCAGTGAGCAGGGGGCCTCCTACAATGAGCAGTTCTTC. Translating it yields CASSEQGASYNEQFF.

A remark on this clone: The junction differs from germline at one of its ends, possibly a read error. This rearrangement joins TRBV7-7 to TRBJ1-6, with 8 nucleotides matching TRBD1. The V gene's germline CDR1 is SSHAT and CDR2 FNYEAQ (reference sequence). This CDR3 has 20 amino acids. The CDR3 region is CASSLDFRLGRTGRDSPLHF. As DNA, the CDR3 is TGTGCTAGCAGCTTAGATTTTCGGTTAGGACGGACAGGGAGGGATTCACCCCTCCACTTT. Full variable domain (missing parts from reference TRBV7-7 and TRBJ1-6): GAGVSQSPRYKVTKRGQDVTLRCDPISSHATLYWYQQALGQGPEFLTYFNYEAQPDKSGLPSDRFSAERPEGSISTLTIQRTEQRDSAMYRCASSLDFRLGRTGRDSPLHFGNGTRLTVT.

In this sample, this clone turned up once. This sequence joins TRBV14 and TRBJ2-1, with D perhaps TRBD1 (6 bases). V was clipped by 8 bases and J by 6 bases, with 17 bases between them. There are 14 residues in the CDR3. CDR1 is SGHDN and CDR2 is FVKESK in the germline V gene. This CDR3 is CASSDRSGLNEQFF. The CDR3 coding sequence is TGTGCCAGCTCGGACAGAAGTGGGCTCAATGAGCAGTTCTTC.

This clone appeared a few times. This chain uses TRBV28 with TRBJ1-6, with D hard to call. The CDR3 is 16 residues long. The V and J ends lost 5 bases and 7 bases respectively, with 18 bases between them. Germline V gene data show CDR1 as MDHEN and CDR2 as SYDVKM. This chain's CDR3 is CASSNPGEVRNSPLHF. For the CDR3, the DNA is TGTGCCAGCAGTAACCCTGGGGAGGTGCGGAATTCACCCCTCCACTTT.

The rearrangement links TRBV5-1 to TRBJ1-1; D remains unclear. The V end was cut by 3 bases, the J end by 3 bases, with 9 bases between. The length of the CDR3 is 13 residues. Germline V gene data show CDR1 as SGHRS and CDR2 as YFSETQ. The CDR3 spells CASSSRGDTEAFF. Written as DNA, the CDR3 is TGCGCCAGCAGCTCCCGCGGGGACACTGAAGCTTTCTTT.

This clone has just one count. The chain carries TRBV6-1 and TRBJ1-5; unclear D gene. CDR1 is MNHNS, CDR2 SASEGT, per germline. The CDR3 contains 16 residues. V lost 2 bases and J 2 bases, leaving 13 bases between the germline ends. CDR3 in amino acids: CASSEYEGSGNQPQHF. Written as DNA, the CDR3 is TGTGCCAGCAGTGAATATGAGGGTTCGGGCAATCAGCCCCAGCATTTT.

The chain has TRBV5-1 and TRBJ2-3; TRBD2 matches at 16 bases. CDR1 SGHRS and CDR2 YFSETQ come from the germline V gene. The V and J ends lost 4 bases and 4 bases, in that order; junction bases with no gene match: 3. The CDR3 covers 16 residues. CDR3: CASSAGTSGRADTQYF. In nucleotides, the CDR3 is TGCGCCAGCAGCGCCGGGACTAGCGGGAGGGCAGATACGCAGTATTTT.

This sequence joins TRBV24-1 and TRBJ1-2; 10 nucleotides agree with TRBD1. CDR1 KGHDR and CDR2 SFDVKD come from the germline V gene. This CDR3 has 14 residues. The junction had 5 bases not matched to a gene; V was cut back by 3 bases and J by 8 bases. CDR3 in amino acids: CATSDAGTGEGYTF. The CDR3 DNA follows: TGTGCCACCAGTGATGCCGGGACAGGGGAAGGCTACACCTTC.

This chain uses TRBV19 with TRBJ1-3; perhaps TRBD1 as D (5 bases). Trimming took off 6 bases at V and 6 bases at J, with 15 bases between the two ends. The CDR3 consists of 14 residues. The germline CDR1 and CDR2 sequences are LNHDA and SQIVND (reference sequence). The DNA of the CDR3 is TGTGCCAGTAGCGTCGGGGGAATTTTAAACACCATATATTTT. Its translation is CASSVGGILNTIYF.

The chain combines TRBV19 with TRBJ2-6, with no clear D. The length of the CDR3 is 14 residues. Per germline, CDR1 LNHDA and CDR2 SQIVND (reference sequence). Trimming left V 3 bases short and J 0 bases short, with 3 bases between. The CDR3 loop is CASSISSGANVLTF. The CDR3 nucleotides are TGTGCCAGTAGTATTAGCTCTGGGGCCAACGTCCTGACTTTC. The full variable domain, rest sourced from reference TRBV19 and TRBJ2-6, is DGGITQSPKYLFRKEGQNVTLSCEQNLNHDAMYWYRQDPGQGLRLIYYSQIVNDFQKGDIAEGYSVSREKKESFPLTVTSAQKNPTAFYLCASSISSGANVLTFGAGSRLTVL.

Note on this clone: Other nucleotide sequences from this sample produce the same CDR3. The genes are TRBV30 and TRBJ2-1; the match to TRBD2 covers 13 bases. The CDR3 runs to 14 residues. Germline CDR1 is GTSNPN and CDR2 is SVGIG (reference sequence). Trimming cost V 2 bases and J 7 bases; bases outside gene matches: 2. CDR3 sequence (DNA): TGTGCCTGGAGTCCGGGACTAGCGGGGAATGAGCAGTTCTTC. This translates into CAWSPGLAGNEQFF.

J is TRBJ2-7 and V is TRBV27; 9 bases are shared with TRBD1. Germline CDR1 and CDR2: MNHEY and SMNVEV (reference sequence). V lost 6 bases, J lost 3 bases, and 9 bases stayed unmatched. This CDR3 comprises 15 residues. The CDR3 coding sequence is TGTGCCAGCAGCAAGACGGGACAGGGAGGCTACGAGCAGTACTTC. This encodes CASSKTGQGGYEQYF.

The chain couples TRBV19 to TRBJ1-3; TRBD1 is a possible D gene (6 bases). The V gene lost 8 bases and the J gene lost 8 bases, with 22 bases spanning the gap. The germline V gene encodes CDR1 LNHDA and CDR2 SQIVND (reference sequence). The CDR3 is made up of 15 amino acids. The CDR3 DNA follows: TGTGCCAGTGTTCCGGGGGGGGCCCTTGAAGACACCATATATTTT. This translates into CASVPGGALEDTIYF.

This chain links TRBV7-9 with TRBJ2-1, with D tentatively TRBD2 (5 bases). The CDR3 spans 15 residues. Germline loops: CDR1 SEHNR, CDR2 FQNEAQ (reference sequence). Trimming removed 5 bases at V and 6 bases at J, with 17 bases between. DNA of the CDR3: TGTGCCAGCAGCAAAGAGGCTTGGGGAGCCAATGAGCAGTTCTTC. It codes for CASSKEAWGANEQFF.

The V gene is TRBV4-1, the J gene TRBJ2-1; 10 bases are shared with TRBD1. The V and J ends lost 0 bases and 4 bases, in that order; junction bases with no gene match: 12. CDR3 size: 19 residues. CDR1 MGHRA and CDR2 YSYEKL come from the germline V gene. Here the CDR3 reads CASSQEGGLPGQGYNEQFF. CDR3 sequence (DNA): TGCGCCAGCAGCCAAGAGGGGGGTTTACCGGGACAGGGGTACAATGAGCAGTTCTTC.

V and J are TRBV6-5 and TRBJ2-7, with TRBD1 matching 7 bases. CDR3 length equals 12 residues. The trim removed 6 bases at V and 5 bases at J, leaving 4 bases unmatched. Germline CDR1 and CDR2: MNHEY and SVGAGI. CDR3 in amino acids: CASSKGGHEQYF. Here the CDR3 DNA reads TGTGCCAGCAGCAAAGGGGGCCACGAGCAGTACTTC.

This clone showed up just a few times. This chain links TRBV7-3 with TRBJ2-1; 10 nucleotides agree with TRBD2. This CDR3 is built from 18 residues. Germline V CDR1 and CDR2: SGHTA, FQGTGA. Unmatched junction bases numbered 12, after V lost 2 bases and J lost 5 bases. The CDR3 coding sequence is TGTGCCAGCAGCTTACTAGGGTGGGGGCTAGCGGGAGACAATGAGCAGTTCTTC. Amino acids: CASSLLGWGLAGDNEQFF.

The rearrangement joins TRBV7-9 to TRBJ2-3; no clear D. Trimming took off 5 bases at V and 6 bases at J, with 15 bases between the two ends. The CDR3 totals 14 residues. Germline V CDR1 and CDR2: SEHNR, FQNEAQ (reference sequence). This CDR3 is CASSLESASDTQYF. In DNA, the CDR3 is TGTGCCAGCAGCCTGGAGTCTGCCTCGGATACGCAGTATTTT. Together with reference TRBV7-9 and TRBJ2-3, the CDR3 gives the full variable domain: DTGVSQNPRHKITKRGQNVTFRCDPISEHNRLYWYRQTLGQGPEFLTYFQNEAQLEKSRLLSDRFSAERPKGSFSTLEIQRTEQGDSAMYLCASSLESASDTQYFGPGTRLTVL.

This CDR3 is CASETGGAGTEAFF. The CDR3 nucleotides are TGTGCCAGCGAGACAGGGGGCGCGGGCACTGAAGCTTTCTTT. V usage is TRBV19 and J usage is TRBJ1-1; TRBD1 agrees at 10 bases. CDR3 size: 14 residues. Germline loops: CDR1 LNHDA, CDR2 SQIVND (reference sequence). The trim removed 9 bases at V and 4 bases at J, leaving 8 bases unmatched.

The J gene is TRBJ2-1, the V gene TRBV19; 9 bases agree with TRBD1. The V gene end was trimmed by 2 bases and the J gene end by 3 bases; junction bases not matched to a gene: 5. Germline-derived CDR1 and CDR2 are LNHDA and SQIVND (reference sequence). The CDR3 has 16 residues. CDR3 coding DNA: TGTGCCAGTAGTATACCACAGGGGGCAGGCTACAATGAGCAGTTCTTC. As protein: CASSIPQGAGYNEQFF.

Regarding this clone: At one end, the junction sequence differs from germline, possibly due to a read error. The CDR3 DNA reads as TGTGCCAGCAGTTTAGGCGGGGACTCCCATAATTCACCCCTCCACTTT. Translation gives CASSLGGDSHNSPLHF. The rearrangement links TRBV28 to TRBJ1-6, with D maybe TRBD1 (5 bases). There are 16 residues in the CDR3. Germline CDR1 MDHEN, CDR2 SYDVKM.

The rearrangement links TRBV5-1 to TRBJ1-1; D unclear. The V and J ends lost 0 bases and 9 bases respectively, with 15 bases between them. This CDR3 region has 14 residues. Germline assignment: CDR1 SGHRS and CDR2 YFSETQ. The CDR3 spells CASSLGRGPIQAFF. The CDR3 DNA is TGCGCCAGCAGCTTGGGTCGGGGTCCGATCCAAGCTTTCTTT.

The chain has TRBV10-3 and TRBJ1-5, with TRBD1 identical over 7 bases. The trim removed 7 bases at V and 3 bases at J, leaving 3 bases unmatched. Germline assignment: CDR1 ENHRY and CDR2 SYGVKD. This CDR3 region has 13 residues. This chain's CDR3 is CAIKGTDNQPQHF. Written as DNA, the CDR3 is TGTGCCATCAAAGGGACAGACAATCAGCCCCAGCATTTT.

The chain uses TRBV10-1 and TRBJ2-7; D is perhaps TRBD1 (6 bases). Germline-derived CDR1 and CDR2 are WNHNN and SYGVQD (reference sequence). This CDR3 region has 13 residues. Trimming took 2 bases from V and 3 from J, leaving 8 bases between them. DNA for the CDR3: TGCGCCAGCAGTGAGCCAGGGGACTACGAGCAGTACTTC. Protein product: CASSEPGDYEQYF.